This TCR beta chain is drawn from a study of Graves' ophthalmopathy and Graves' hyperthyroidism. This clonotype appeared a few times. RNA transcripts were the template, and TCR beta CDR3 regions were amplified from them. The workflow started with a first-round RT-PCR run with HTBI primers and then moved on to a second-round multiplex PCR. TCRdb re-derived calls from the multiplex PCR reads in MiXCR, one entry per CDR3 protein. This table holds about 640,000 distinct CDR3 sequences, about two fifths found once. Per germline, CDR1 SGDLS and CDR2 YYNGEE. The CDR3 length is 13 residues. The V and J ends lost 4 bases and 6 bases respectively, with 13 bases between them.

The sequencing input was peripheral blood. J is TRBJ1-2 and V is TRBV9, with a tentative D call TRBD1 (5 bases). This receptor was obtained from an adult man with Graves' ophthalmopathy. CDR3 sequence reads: CASSQGPPDGYTF. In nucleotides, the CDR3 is TGTGCCAGCAGCCAGGGACCGCCCGATGGCTACACCTTC. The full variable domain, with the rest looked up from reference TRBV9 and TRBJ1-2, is DSGVTQTPKHLITATGQRVTLRCSPRSGDLSVYWYQQSLDQGLQFLIQYYNGEERAKGNILERFSAQQFPDLHSELNLSSLELGDSALYFCASSQGPPDGYTFGSGTRLTVV.